These 27 T cell receptor beta chains were all obtained from the same sample, sequenced in a study of CXCR3-negative and CXCR3-positive naive CD8 T cells. UMI-labeled TRB cDNA libraries were prepared by 5' RACE. Following a re-call of the 5' RACE reads, TCRdb has one entry per CDR3 protein and lacks DNA. Reported are 100,000 to 150,000 distinct CDR3 sequences; the ten largest clones contain nearly 0.5%. The sample taken for sequencing was naive CXCR3- CD8+ T cells from blood. Subset noted: CD45RO-CCR7+CD27+CD95- naive CD8+ T cells lacking CXCR3 (TNR3-). The receptors were sampled from a human donor in good health. Some clones in this sample may be carry-over from other donors' samples.

CDR3 protein: CASSLAFGVLAAYYNEQFF. V usage is TRBV7-9 and J usage is TRBJ2-1; the D gene TCRdb calls, TRBD2, cannot be checked with no DNA. Germline V gene data show CDR1 as SEHNR and CDR2 as FQNEAQ (reference sequence). The CDR3 sequence is 19 residues long.

The rearrangement links TRBV11-1 to TRBJ1-1; TCRdb returns TRBD1, unconfirmable since there is no DNA. Germline-derived CDR1 and CDR2 are SGHAT and FQDESV (reference sequence). This CDR3 has 18 residues. The CDR3: CASSLHTYRQWGHTEAFF.

The rearrangement links TRBV2 to TRBJ2-5; the D call of TRBD1 rests on TCRdb alone, since no DNA is present to check it. Germline CDR1 is SNHLY and CDR2 is FYNNEI. The CDR3 consists of 14 residues. This chain's CDR3 is CASSFTDRQETQYF.

The CDR3: CASSIVSGQGTTGELFF. This sequence joins TRBV19 and TRBJ2-2; TCRdb proposes TRBD1, but this gene call is untestable without DNA. The germline V gene encodes CDR1 LNHDA and CDR2 SQIVND (reference sequence). CDR3 length: 17 residues.

J is TRBJ2-3 and V is TRBV15. Looked up from germline, CDR1 is LNHNV and CDR2 is YYDKDF (reference sequence). This CDR3 contains 14 residues. CDR3 protein: CATGFPIGTDTQYF. Drawing the rest from reference TRBV15 and TRBJ2-3, the complete variable domain is DAMVIQNPRYQVTQFGKPVTLSCSQTLNHNVMYWYQQKSSQAPKLLFHYYDKDFNNEADTPDNFQSRRPNTSFCFLDIRSPGLGDTAMYLCATGFPIGTDTQYFGPGTRLTVL.

The rearrangement uses TRBV27 and TRBJ1-1. Germline values: CDR1 MNHEY, CDR2 SMNVEV (reference sequence). CDR3 size: 13 residues. Here the CDR3 reads CASSFTKNTEAFF.

The rearrangement joins TRBV28 to TRBJ2-5; TCRdb names TRBD2, which stays unverified in the absence of DNA. The CDR3 runs to 20 residues. Germline-derived CDR1 and CDR2 are MDHEN and SYDVKM. CDR3 protein: CASSFSVGAGGVLGQETQYF.

The rearrangement links TRBV11-1 to TRBJ2-7; as DNA is missing, the TRBD1 call by TCRdb cannot be tested. Germline CDR1 is SGHAT and CDR2 is FQDESV (reference sequence). The CDR3 runs to 13 residues. The CDR3 reads CASSSDRMYEQYF.

The rearrangement joins TRBV7-2 to TRBJ2-7; there is no DNA to check the TCRdb D call of TRBD1. The germline V gene has CDR1 SGHTA and CDR2 FQGNSA. This CDR3 comprises 15 residues. The CDR3 protein is CASSLGPGTPYEQYF.

CDR3 sequence reads: CASSGAGTGLNEQFF. V usage is TRBV7-8 and J usage is TRBJ2-1. The CDR3 is 15 residues long. The germline V gene encodes CDR1 SGHVS and CDR2 FQNEAQ. The complete variable domain, with remaining parts taken from reference TRBV7-8 and TRBJ2-1, reads GAGVSQSPRYKVAKRGQDVALRCDPISGHVSLFWYQQALGQGPEFLTYFQNEAQLDKSGLPSDRFFAERPEGSVSTLKIQRTQQEDSAVYLCASSGAGTGLNEQFFGPGTRLTVL.

The chain carries TRBV29-1 and TRBJ2-7; TCRdb's D call of TRBD2 is untestable without DNA. CDR1 SQVTM and CDR2 ANQGSEA come from the germline V gene. The CDR3 loop spans 17 amino acids. This CDR3 is CSVEVPKLAGGGYEQYF.

CDR3 region: CASSLRLQGTYEQYF. This chain connects TRBV7-2 to TRBJ2-7; TCRdb picks TRBD1, but there is no DNA to check that call. CDR1 and CDR2 from the germline V gene are SGHTA and FQGNSA. This CDR3 has 15 residues. The full variable domain, completed using reference TRBV7-2 and TRBJ2-7, is GAGVSQSPSNKVTEKGKDVELRCDPISGHTALYWYRQSLGQGLEFLIYFQGNSAPDKSGLPSDRFSAERTGGSVSTLTIQRTQQEDSAVYLCASSLRLQGTYEQYFGPGTRLTVT.

This chain links TRBV11-3 with TRBJ2-5; the TRBD2 assignment by TCRdb is unverifiable without DNA. Per germline, CDR1 SGHNT and CDR2 YENEEA. This CDR3 comprises 16 residues. The CDR3 sequence is CASSLGDSSGAATQYF.

The V gene is TRBV23-1, the J gene TRBJ2-5; TCRdb outputs TRBD1, but without DNA this stays unchecked. TRBV23-1 carries the ORF label, with uncertain function. This CDR3 is built from 17 residues. CDR3 protein: CASSHRSRVRTQETQYF.

The V and J genes are TRBV12-3 or TRBV12-4 and TRBJ2-5; TCRdb's assignment of TRBD2 cannot be checked, as there is no DNA. The CDR3 totals 16 residues. The CDR3 here is CASSPLAGALQETQYF.

The rearrangement uses TRBV9 and TRBJ2-2; TCRdb's D gene call, TRBD1, goes unchecked for lack of DNA. Germline V gene data show CDR1 as SGDLS and CDR2 as YYNGEE. The CDR3 is 14 residues long. The CDR3 loop is CASSVARGTGELFF.

This rearrangement joins TRBV5-6 to TRBJ1-3. CDR1 and CDR2 from the germline V gene are SGHDT and YYEEEE. The CDR3 covers 18 residues. CDR3 amino acids: CASSRLTALFSSGNTIYF.

The chain couples TRBV10-3 to TRBJ2-7; TCRdb calls TRBD1, which cannot be checked without DNA. This CDR3 has 22 residues. CDR1 is ENHRY and CDR2 is SYGVKD in the germline V gene. CDR3 residues: CAIHFNQIPAEYRGRPNYEQYF.

The V call is TRBV29-1, the J call TRBJ2-7; TCRdb picks TRBD1, but there is no DNA to check that call. Germline loops: CDR1 SQVTM, CDR2 ANQGSEA. The CDR3 is 12 amino acids. CDR3 residues: CSARDRGLEQYF.

The chain employs TRBV29-1 and TRBJ1-4. CDR1 and CDR2 from the germline V gene are SQVTM and ANQGSEA. This CDR3 has 12 amino acids. The CDR3: CSVGATNEELFF.

The gene calls are TRBV7-9 and TRBJ2-3; TCRdb reports TRBD1, a call that lacks DNA to check it against. The CDR3 length is 17 residues. The germline V gene encodes CDR1 SEHNR and CDR2 FQNEAQ (reference sequence). This CDR3 reads CASSEQQGAASTDTQYF.

CDR3 sequence: CASSLDYVAGGPGETQYF. The chain carries TRBV7-2 and TRBJ2-5; TCRdb calls TRBD2, which cannot be checked without DNA. Looked up from germline, CDR1 is SGHTA and CDR2 is FQGNSA. This CDR3 region has 18 residues.

The chain is built from TRBV20-1 and TRBJ2-1; TCRdb lists TRBD1, though no DNA is available to test this call. This CDR3 has 14 residues. Germline values: CDR1 DFQATT, CDR2 SNEGSKA (reference sequence). The CDR3 loop reads CSARPAGEYNEQFF.

The chain uses TRBV29-1 and TRBJ2-7; the D gene TCRdb calls, TRBD2, cannot be checked with no DNA. The CDR3 covers 13 residues. Germline V gives CDR1 SQVTM, CDR2 ANQGSEA. This CDR3 reads CSVRRGFSYEQYF.

This rearrangement joins TRBV11-2 to TRBJ2-1. The CDR3 consists of 16 residues. In germline, CDR1 is SGHAT, CDR2 FQNNGV. The CDR3 here is CASSSSFGVLYNEQFF.

The J gene is TRBJ2-7, the V gene TRBV2. The CDR3 loop spans 12 amino acids. Looked up from germline, CDR1 is SNHLY and CDR2 is FYNNEI. CDR3 region: CASFSNSYEQYF.

The V gene is TRBV29-1, the J gene TRBJ2-5. Germline values: CDR1 SQVTM, CDR2 ANQGSEA. The CDR3 contains 12 residues. The CDR3 sequence: CSVEVVEETQYF.